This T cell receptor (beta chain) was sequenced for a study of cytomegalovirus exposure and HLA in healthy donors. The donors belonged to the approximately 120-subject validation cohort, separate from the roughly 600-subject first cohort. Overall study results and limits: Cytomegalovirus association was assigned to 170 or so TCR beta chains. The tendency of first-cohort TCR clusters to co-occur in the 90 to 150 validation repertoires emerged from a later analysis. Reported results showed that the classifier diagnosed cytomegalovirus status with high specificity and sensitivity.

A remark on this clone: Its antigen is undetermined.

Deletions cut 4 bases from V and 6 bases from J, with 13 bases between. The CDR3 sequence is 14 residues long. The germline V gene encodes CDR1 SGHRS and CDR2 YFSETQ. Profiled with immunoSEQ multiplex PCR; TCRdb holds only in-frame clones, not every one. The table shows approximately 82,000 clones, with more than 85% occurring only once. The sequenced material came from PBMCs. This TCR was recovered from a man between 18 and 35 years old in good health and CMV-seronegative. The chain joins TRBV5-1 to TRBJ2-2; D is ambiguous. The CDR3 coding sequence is TGCGCCAGCAGCACCGACGGGTTCGCCGGGGAGCTGTTTTTT. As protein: CASSTDGFAGELFF. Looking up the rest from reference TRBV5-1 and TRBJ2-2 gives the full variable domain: KAGVTQTPRYLIKTRGQQVTLSCSPISGHRSVSWYQQTPGQGLQFLFEYFSETQRNKGNFPGRFSGRQFSNSRSEMNVSTLELGDSALYLCASSTDGFAGELFFGEGSRLTVL.